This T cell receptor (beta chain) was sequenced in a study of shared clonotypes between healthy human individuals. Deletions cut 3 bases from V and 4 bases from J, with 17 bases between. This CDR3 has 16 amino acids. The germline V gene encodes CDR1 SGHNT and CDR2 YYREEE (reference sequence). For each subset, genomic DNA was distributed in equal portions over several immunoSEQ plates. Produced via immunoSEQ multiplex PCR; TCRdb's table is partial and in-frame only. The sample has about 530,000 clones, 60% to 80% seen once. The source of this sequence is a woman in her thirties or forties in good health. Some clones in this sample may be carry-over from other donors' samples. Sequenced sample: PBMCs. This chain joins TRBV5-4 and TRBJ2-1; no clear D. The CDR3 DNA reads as TGTGCCAGCAGCTCGTTGGGCGTTTCCCTGTACAATGAGCAGTTCTTC. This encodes CASSSLGVSLYNEQFF.